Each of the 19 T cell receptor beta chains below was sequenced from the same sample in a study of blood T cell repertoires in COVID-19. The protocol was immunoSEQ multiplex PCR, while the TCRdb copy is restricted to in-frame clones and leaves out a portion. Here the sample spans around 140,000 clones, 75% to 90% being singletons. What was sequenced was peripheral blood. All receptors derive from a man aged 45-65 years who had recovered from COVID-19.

The CDR3 DNA follows: TGTGCCAGCAGCCCCACGGGTATAGAGACCCAGTACTTC. It codes for CASSPTGIETQYF. This rearrangement joins TRBV5-6 to TRBJ2-5; D uncertain. V shed 4 bases and J shed 4 bases, with 11 bases lying between them. Germline CDR1 is SGHDT and CDR2 is YYEEEE. CDR3 length equals 13 residues.

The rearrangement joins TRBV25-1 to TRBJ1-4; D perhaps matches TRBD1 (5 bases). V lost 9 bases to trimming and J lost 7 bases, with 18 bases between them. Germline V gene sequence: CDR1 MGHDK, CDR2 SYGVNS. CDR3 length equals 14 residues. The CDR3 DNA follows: TGTGCCAGTCGGGCGGGGGGAGAGGGTGAAAAACTGTTTTTT. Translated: CASRAGGEGEKLFF.

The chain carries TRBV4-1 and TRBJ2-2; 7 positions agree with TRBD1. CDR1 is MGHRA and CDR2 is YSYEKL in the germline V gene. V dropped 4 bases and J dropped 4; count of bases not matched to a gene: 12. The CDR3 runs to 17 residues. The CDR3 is CASSLDSGGLITGELFF. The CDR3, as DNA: TGCGCCAGCAGCCTGGACTCAGGGGGTTTGATCACCGGGGAGCTGTTTTTT.

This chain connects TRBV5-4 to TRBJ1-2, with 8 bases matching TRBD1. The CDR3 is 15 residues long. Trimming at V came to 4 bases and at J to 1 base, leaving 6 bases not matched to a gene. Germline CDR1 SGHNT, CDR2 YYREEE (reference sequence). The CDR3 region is CASSKGTGVNYGYTF. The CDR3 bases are TGTGCCAGCAGCAAAGGGACAGGAGTTAACTATGGCTACACCTTC.

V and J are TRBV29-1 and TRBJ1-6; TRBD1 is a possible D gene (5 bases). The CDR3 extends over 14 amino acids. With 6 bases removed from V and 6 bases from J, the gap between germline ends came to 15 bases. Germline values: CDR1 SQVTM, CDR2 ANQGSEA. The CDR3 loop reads CSVATETGNSPLHF. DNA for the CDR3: TGCAGCGTGGCGACAGAAACGGGTAATTCACCCCTCCACTTT.

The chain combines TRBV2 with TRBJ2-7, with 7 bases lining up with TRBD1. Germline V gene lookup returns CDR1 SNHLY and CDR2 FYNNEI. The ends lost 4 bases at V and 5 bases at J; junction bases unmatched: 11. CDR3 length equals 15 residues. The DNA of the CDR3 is TGTGCCAGCAGTGGGCCCCCAACAGGGGAGAACGAGCAGTACTTC. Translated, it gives CASSGPPTGENEQYF.

CDR3 DNA: TGTGCCAGCAGCGTAACAGGGGATGGAAACACCATATATTTT. Its translation is CASSVTGDGNTIYF. The V call is TRBV9, the J call TRBJ1-3, with TRBD1 matching over 7 bases. Germline V gene sequence: CDR1 SGDLS, CDR2 YYNGEE. V was clipped by 1 base and J by 3 bases; unmatched bases: 1. The CDR3 is made up of 14 amino acids.

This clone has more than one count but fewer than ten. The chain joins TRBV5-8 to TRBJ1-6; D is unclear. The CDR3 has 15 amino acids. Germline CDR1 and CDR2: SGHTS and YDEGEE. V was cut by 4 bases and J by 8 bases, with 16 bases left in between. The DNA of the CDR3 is TGTGCCAGCAGCAAAGAACCGGCCGGAGATTCACCCCTCCACTTT. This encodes CASSKEPAGDSPLHF.

This chain's CDR3 is CASSLAWEHGTEAFF. CDR3 nucleotide sequence: TGCGCCAGCAGCTTGGCGTGGGAGCACGGCACTGAAGCTTTCTTT. The rearrangement joins TRBV5-1 to TRBJ1-1; D remains unclear. V lost 0 bases and J 4 bases, leaving 13 bases between the germline ends. This CDR3 is built from 15 residues. The V gene's germline CDR1 is SGHRS and CDR2 YFSETQ.

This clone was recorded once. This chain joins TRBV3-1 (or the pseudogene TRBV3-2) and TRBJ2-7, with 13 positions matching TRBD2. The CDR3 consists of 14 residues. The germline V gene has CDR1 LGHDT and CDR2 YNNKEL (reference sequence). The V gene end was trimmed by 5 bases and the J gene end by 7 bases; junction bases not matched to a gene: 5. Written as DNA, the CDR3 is TGTGCCAGCAGCTTACTAGCGGGGGGGTATGAGCAGTACTTC. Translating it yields CASSLLAGGYEQYF.

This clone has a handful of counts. The CDR3 coding sequence is TGCGCCAGCAGTGAAGTACTTAAGACAGGGATAAACTATGGCTACACCTTC. Residues: CASSEVLKTGINYGYTF. V and J are TRBV10-1 and TRBJ1-2, with 7 bases lining up with TRBD1. The CDR3 is made up of 17 amino acids. Germline V gene data show CDR1 as WNHNN and CDR2 as SYGVQD (reference sequence). The V segment lost 3 bases and the J segment 2 bases; nucleotides outside the gene matches: 12.

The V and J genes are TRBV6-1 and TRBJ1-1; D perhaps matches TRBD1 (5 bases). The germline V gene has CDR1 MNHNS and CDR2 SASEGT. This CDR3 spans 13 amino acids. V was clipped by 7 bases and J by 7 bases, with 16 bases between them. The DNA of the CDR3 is TGTGCCAGCATGACAGCCCGCAACGGTGAAGCTTTCTTT. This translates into CASMTARNGEAFF.

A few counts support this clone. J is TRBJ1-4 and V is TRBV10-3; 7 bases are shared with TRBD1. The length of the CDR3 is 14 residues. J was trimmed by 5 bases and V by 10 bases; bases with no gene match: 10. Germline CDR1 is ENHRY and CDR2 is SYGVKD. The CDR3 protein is CATGTGTENEKLFF. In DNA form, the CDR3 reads TGTGCCACTGGAACCGGGACAGAGAATGAAAAACTGTTTTTT.

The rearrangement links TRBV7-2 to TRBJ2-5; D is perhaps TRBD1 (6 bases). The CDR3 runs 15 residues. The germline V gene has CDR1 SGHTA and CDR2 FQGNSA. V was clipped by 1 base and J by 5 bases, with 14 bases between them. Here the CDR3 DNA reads TGTGCCAGCAGCTTAGACAGGGCGGAGTGGGAGACCCAGTACTTC. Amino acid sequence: CASSLDRAEWETQYF. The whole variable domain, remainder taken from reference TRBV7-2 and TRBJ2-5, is GAGVSQSPSNKVTEKGKDVELRCDPISGHTALYWYRQSLGQGLEFLIYFQGNSAPDKSGLPSDRFSAERTGGSVSTLTIQRTQQEDSAVYLCASSLDRAEWETQYFGPGTRLLVL.

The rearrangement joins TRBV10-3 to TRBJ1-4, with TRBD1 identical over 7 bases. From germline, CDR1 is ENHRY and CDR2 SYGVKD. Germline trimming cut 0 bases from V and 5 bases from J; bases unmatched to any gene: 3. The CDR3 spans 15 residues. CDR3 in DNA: TGTGCCATCAGTGAGTCGACAGGGTCGAATGAAAAACTGTTTTTT. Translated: CAISESTGSNEKLFF.

CDR3 residues: CASSSPLAATQYF. CDR3 nucleotides: TGTGCCAGCAGCTCCCCTCTAGCTGCAACCCAGTACTTC. The chain recombines TRBV7-2 with TRBJ2-5; D possibly corresponds to TRBD2 (5 bases). CDR1 SGHTA and CDR2 FQGNSA come from the germline V gene. The V end lost 4 bases, the J end lost 8 bases, and 14 bases lay between the germline ends. This CDR3 has 13 residues.

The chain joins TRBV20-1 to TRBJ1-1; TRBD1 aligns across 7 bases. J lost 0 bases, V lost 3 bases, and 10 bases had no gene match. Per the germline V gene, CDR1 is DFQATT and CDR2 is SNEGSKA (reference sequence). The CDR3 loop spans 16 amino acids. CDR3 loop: CSASPRTGRLNTEAFF. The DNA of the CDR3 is TGCAGTGCTAGTCCCAGGACAGGCCGCTTGAACACTGAAGCTTTCTTT.

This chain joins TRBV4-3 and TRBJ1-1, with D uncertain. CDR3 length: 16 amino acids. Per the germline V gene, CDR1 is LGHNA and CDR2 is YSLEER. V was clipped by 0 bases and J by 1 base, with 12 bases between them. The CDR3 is CASSQDYRQANTEAFF. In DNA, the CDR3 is TGCGCCAGCAGCCAAGATTATCGGCAGGCGAACACTGAAGCTTTCTTT.

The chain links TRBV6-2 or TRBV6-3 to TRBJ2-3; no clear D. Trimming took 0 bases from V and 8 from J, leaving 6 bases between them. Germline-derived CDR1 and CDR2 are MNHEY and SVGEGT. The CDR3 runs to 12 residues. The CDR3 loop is CASSYSSSTQYF. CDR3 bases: TGTGCCAGCAGTTACTCGAGCTCTACGCAGTATTTT.